This is a list of T cell receptor beta chains from one sample in a study of blood T cells in healthy people across ages. TCRdb called the 5' RACE reads again in MiXCR, with one record for every CDR3 protein. The table includes over 750,000 distinct CDR3 sequences, approximately 25% detected once. This sample also belongs to another study, concerning T cells of mothers and their children.

The sample was blood. The receptors here all came from a boy between 10 and 17 years old in good health. The CDR3 runs from the conserved cysteine through the conserved F or W. A D gene is named only where the DNA matches it firmly. Clone size is given for some rows only: seen once, a few or many times, or a class if the clone is expanded.

cdr3_aa,cdr3_nt,v_call,d_call,j_call,clone_size
CASRSQENEKLFF,TGTGCCAGCAGGTCCCAGGAAAATGAAAAACTGTTTTTT,TRBV2,NA,TRBJ1-4,few
CATSGKLAGPQYEQYF,TGTGCCACCAGTGGTAAGTTGGCGGGACCGCAATACGAGCAGTACTTC,TRBV24-1,NA,TRBJ2-7,few
CASSDRHNQPQHF,TGTGCCAGCAGCGACAGACACAATCAGCCCCAGCATTTT,TRBV3-1,NA,TRBJ1-5,NA
CSASRGLADLSQQYF,TGCAGTGCCAGCCGTGGACTAGCGGACCTTAGCCAGCAGTACTTC,TRBV20-1,TRBD2,TRBJ2-5,few
CASSTRKGSSFYEQYF,TGTGCCAGCAGCACGCGAAAGGGGAGTTCCTTCTACGAGCAGTACTTC,TRBV14,NA,TRBJ2-7,NA
CASRLAGVGYNEQFF,TGTGCCAGCAGACTAGCGGGGGTAGGCTACAATGAGCAGTTCTTC,TRBV27,TRBD2,TRBJ2-1,NA
CASSRTSTPSTDTQYF,TGTGCCAGCAGTCGGACTAGCACCCCTAGCACAGATACGCAGTATTTT,TRBV12-3/TRBV12-4,TRBD2,TRBJ2-3,NA
CSARFLTGRTVDNYGYTF,TGCAGTGCTAGATTCCTGACAGGGCGCACCGTAGATAACTATGGCTACACCTTC,TRBV20-1,TRBD1,TRBJ1-2,NA
CASRVSGANVLTF,TGTGCCAGCAGGGTCTCTGGGGCCAACGTCCTGACTTTC,TRBV6-5,NA,TRBJ2-6,many
CATRQGERETQYF,TGCGCCACCAGACAGGGCGAGAGGGAGACCCAGTACTTC,TRBV10-2,TRBD1,TRBJ2-5,NA
CSARAPRVGNEQFF,TGCAGTGCTAGAGCCCCCCGGGTAGGCAATGAGCAGTTCTTC,TRBV20-1,NA,TRBJ2-1,NA
CSVLSGGPYEQYF,TGCAGCGTTCTTAGCGGGGGGCCCTACGAGCAGTACTTC,TRBV29-1,TRBD2,TRBJ2-7,NA
CASSGGSAEAFF,TGTGCCAGCAGCGGGGGGAGTGCTGAAGCTTTCTTT,TRBV27,NA,TRBJ1-1,NA
CSAPIPAPGHLCEQYF,TGCAGCGCACCAATCCCTGCTCCGGGACACCTCTGCGAGCAGTACTTC,TRBV29-1,NA,TRBJ2-7,NA
CVTSMGQGVRGGFF,TGTGTCACCAGCATGGGACAGGGTGTCCGAGGAGGTTTCTTT,TRBV15,TRBD1,TRBJ1-1,few
CASSLSTSINIETQYF,TGTGCCAGCAGCTTATCAACTAGTATAAATATAGAGACCCAGTACTTC,TRBV27,NA,TRBJ2-5,NA
CAVRQAEPSGNTIYF,TGTGCCGTCCGACAGGCCGAACCCTCTGGAAACACCATATATTTT,TRBV10-3,NA,TRBJ1-3,NA
CSVLTGDGNTIYF,TGCAGCGTCCTGACAGGGGATGGAAACACCATATATTTT,TRBV29-1,TRBD1,TRBJ1-3,few
CASSRAQGITKNIQYF,TGTGCCAGCAGCCGTGCACAGGGCATAACCAAAAACATTCAGTACTTC,TRBV14,NA,TRBJ2-4,few
CASSWGRARETQYF,TGTGCCAGCAGCTGGGGCCGGGCAAGAGAGACCCAGTACTTC,TRBV5-5,NA,TRBJ2-5,NA
CASSSGGGEFF,TGTGCCAGCAGTTCCGGCGGGGGGGAGTTCTTC,TRBV12-3/TRBV12-4,TRBD2,TRBJ2-5,NA
CASSLIRGGGETQYF,TGTGCCAGCAGCTTGATCAGGGGCGGAGGAGAGACCCAGTACTTC,TRBV11-2,NA,TRBJ2-5,NA